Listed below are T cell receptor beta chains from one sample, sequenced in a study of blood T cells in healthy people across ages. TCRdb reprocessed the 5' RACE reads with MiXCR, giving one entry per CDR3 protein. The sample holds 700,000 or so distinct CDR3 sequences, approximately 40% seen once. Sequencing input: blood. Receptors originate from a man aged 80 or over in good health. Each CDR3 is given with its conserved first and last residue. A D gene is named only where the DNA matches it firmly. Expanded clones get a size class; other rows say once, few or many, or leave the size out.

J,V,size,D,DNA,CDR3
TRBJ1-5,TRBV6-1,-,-,TGTGCCAGCAGTGGAGACAATCGCGATCAGCCCCAGCATTTT,CASSGDNRDQPQHF
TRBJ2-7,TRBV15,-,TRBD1,TGTGCCACCAGCAGGGGACAGGGGGCCTACGAGCAGTACTTC,CATSRGQGAYEQYF
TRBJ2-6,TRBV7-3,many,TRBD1,TGTGCCAGCAGCCGGACAGGGGGCAGCGGGGCCAACGTCCTGACTTTC,CASSRTGGSGANVLTF
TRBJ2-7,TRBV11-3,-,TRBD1,TGTGTCAGCAGAGGGACAGGGACCGGCGAGCAGTACTTC,CVSRGTGTGEQYF
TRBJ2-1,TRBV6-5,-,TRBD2,TGTGCCAGCAGTTACTCGGCTAGCGGGCTGAGCTCCTACAATGAGCAGTTCTTC,CASSYSASGLSSYNEQFF
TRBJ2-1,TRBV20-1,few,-,TGCAGTGCTAGAGATCGGAGCCGATCCTACAATGAGCAGTTCTTC,CSARDRSRSYNEQFF
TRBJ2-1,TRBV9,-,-,TGTGCCAGCAGCCCTGTGGGCAGGGGACAAGAGACCCAGTTCTTC,CASSPVGRGQETQFF
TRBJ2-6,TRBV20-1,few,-,TGCAGTGCGGGAGCCGGGATTGGGGCCAACGTCCTGACTTTC,CSAGAGIGANVLTF
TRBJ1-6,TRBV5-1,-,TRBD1,TGCGCCAGCAGCTCCGAGGGACAGACTAATTCGCCCCTCCACTTT,CASSSEGQTNSPLHF
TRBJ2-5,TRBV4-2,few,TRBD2,TGTGCCAGCAGCAGAGGGGCTAGCGGGGAGACGGAAGAGACCCAGTACTTC,CASSRGASGETEETQYF
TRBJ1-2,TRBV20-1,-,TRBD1,TGCAGTGCTAGAGTAGACAGGGGGGGCTATGACTACACCTTC,CSARVDRGGYDYTF
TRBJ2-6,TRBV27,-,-,TGTGCCAGCGGATCGGGAGCCAGGTCCGGGGCCAACGTCCTGACTTTC,CASGSGARSGANVLTF
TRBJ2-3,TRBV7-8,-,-,TGTGCCAGCATCACCGAGGCGGTTAACACAGATACGCAGTATTTT,CASITEAVNTDTQYF
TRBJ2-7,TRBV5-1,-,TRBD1,TGCGCCAGCAGCCCTCAGACCGGGACAGGATCCTACGAGCAGTACTTC,CASSPQTGTGSYEQYF
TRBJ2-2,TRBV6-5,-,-,TGTGCCAGCAAAGGGCGGAGGAACACCGGGGAGCTGTTTTTT,CASKGRRNTGELFF
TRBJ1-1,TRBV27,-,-,TGTGCCAGCAGTTTGGCAGGGGACTACACTGAAGCTTTCTTT,CASSLAGDYTEAFF
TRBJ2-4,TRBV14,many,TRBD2,TGTGCCAGCAGCCAAGAGAGCGGGGTACAAAACATTCAGTACTTC,CASSQESGVQNIQYF
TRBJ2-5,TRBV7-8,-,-,TGTGCCAGCAGCTTAGGTCAGGGAAAGACCCAGTACTTC,CASSLGQGKTQYF
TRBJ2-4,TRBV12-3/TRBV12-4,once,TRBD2,TGTGCCAGCAGTTTTCAGACTAGCGGGGGGGAGTCCAAAAACATTCAGTACTTC,CASSFQTSGGESKNIQYF
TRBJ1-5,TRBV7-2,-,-,TGTGCCAGCAGCTTAGTAGTGGGGGATCAGCCCCAGCATTTT,CASSLVVGDQPQHF
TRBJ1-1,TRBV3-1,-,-,TGTGCCAGCAGCCAAGATTCCTCCCGGACGGTGAACACTGAAGCTTTCTTT,CASSQDSSRTVNTEAFF